These T cell receptor beta chains were read from a single sample in a study of CD4 T cells in relation to SARS-CoV-2 and coronaviruses. Method: immunoSEQ multiplex PCR; TCRdb's copy keeps in-frame clones and lacks some. The repertoire has 30,000 or so clones, about three quarters of them found once; the top ten carry 9% to 15%. Their specific antigens are unknown. Sequenced input: CD4+ T cells from PBMCs, cultured in vitro. These receptors were obtained from a human donor in good health. Each CDR3 is given with its conserved first and last residue. A D gene is named only where the DNA matches it firmly. The size field is filled for only some rows; it gives once, few, many or a size class.

D gene: TRBD2
J gene: TRBJ2-5
V gene: TRBV11-2
clone size: -
CDR3 DNA: TGTGCCAGCAGCTTAGACCAGACTAGCGGGCTTCAAGAGACCCAGTACTTC
CDR3 protein: CASSLDQTSGLQETQYF

D gene: -
J gene: TRBJ1-2
V gene: TRBV2
clone size: few
CDR3 DNA: TGTGCCAGCACCCGGACTCTCTGGTCCTATGGCTACACCTTC
CDR3 protein: CASTRTLWSYGYTF

D gene: -
J gene: TRBJ1-5
V gene: TRBV12-5
clone size: -
CDR3 DNA: TGTGCTAGTGGTCGATGGGGGGGGGATCAGCCCCAGCATTTT
CDR3 protein: CASGRWGGDQPQHF

D gene: -
J gene: TRBJ2-7
V gene: TRBV18
clone size: -
CDR3 DNA: TGTGCCAGCTCACCACTTGAGGGCGGCGAGCAGTACTTC
CDR3 protein: CASSPLEGGEQYF

D gene: -
J gene: TRBJ1-2
V gene: TRBV20-1
clone size: -
CDR3 DNA: TGCAGTGCCCGGGAGGAGGTTGGCTACACCTTC
CDR3 protein: CSAREEVGYTF

D gene: TRBD1
J gene: TRBJ2-4
V gene: TRBV2
clone size: -
CDR3 DNA: TGTGCCAGCAGTGACCAGGAGAACACAGGGGGCATAAACATTCAGTACTTC
CDR3 protein: CASSDQENTGGINIQYF

D gene: TRBD1
J gene: TRBJ1-6
V gene: TRBV19
clone size: few
CDR3 DNA: TGTGCCAGTAGGGTCGGGACAGGGGATTCACCCCTCCACTTT
CDR3 protein: CASRVGTGDSPLHF

D gene: -
J gene: TRBJ1-3
V gene: TRBV4-3
clone size: -
CDR3 DNA: TGCGCCAGCAGCCAAGATTGGGGGCCTGGAAACACCATATATTTT
CDR3 protein: CASSQDWGPGNTIYF

D gene: -
J gene: TRBJ2-5
V gene: TRBV14
clone size: -
CDR3 DNA: TGTGCCAGCAGTTCCGGGGAAGAGACCCAGTACTTC
CDR3 protein: CASSSGEETQYF

D gene: -
J gene: TRBJ2-1
V gene: TRBV10-3
clone size: -
CDR3 DNA: TGTGCCATCAGTGAGTCGGACTATGCCAAGTTCTTC
CDR3 protein: CAISESDYAKFF

D gene: -
J gene: TRBJ2-2
V gene: TRBV11-3
clone size: -
CDR3 DNA: TGTGCCAGCAGCGCGACCGGGGCAAGAGGGGAGCTGTTTTTT
CDR3 protein: CASSATGARGELFF

D gene: -
J gene: TRBJ1-1
V gene: TRBV7-9
clone size: -
CDR3 DNA: TGTGCCAGCAGCTTGAGGGGCTTTGAAGCTTTCTTT
CDR3 protein: CASSLRGFEAFF

D gene: -
J gene: TRBJ2-4
V gene: TRBV11-2
clone size: -
CDR3 DNA: TGTGCCAGCAGCTTAGATAGCGGACTGGCCATGGACATTCAGTACTTC
CDR3 protein: CASSLDSGLAMDIQYF

D gene: -
J gene: TRBJ2-1
V gene: TRBV9
clone size: -
CDR3 DNA: TGTGCCAGCAGCGTGAGTCCGGGCAATGAGCAGTTCTTC
CDR3 protein: CASSVSPGNEQFF

D gene: -
J gene: TRBJ1-3
V gene: TRBV10-3
clone size: -
CDR3 DNA: TGTGCCATCAGCCCTGGAGGGAACTCTGGAAACACCATATATTTT
CDR3 protein: CAISPGGNSGNTIYF

D gene: -
J gene: TRBJ2-2
V gene: TRBV2
clone size: few
CDR3 DNA: TGTGCCAGCAGTGAGATCAGGGCTAACACCGGGGAGCTGTTTTTT
CDR3 protein: CASSEIRANTGELFF

D gene: -
J gene: TRBJ2-3
V gene: TRBV4-3
clone size: once
CDR3 DNA: TGCGCCAGCAGCCAAGGGGATGAAGATACGCAGTATTTT
CDR3 protein: CASSQGDEDTQYF

D gene: -
J gene: TRBJ1-2
V gene: TRBV6-1
clone size: few
CDR3 DNA: TGTGCCAGCAGTGAAGCAGGGTATGGCTACACCTTC
CDR3 protein: CASSEAGYGYTF

D gene: -
J gene: TRBJ1-2
V gene: TRBV28
clone size: few
CDR3 DNA: TGTGCCAGCGGGGACACTTCTAACTATGGCTACACCTTC
CDR3 protein: CASGDTSNYGYTF

D gene: TRBD2
J gene: TRBJ2-7
V gene: TRBV27
clone size: once
CDR3 DNA: TGTGCCAGCAAAGACCTCGGCCCTAGCGGTTCCCGAGAGCAGTACTTC
CDR3 protein: CASKDLGPSGSREQYF

D gene: -
J gene: TRBJ2-1
V gene: TRBV7-9
clone size: -
CDR3 DNA: TGTGCCAGCAGCTTACGACTACAGGGTGATTACAATGAGCAGTTCTTC
CDR3 protein: CASSLRLQGDYNEQFF

D gene: -
J gene: TRBJ2-7
V gene: TRBV6-6
clone size: -
CDR3 DNA: TGTGCCAGCATCAGGGGGCCAGCGGGGCCCTACGAGCAGTACTTC
CDR3 protein: CASIRGPAGPYEQYF

D gene: -
J gene: TRBJ2-5
V gene: TRBV18
clone size: -
CDR3 DNA: TGTGCCAGCTCAATAGGGGCGGAAGAGACCCAGTACTTC
CDR3 protein: CASSIGAEETQYF

D gene: -
J gene: TRBJ1-2
V gene: TRBV4-1
clone size: -
CDR3 DNA: TGCGCCAGCAGAAATGGGACCGGCTATGGCTACACCTTC
CDR3 protein: CASRNGTGYGYTF

D gene: -
J gene: TRBJ1-2
V gene: TRBV4-1
clone size: few
CDR3 DNA: TGCGCCAGCAGCCAAGTGGCAGAAGCTAACTATGGCTACACCTTC
CDR3 protein: CASSQVAEANYGYTF

D gene: -
J gene: TRBJ2-7
V gene: TRBV3-1/TRBV3-2
clone size: -
CDR3 DNA: TGTGCCAGCAGCCAACGTAACTCGGATCCGGGCGAGCAGTACTTC
CDR3 protein: CASSQRNSDPGEQYF